This T cell receptor (beta chain) was sequenced during a study of CD8 T cells in Susac syndrome. Whole-study findings and limits: As the study acknowledged, the number of individuals in its TCR sequencing and HLA analysis was relatively small.

About this clonotype itself: The antigen remains unidentified.

From blood CD8+ and CD4+ T cells, the TCR beta chain was sequenced. Reverse transcription used about 0.5 to 1 ug RNA and random hexamers. Amplification of TCR beta CDR3 used immunoSEQ multiplex PCR across 54 Vbeta and 13 Jbeta. TCRdb redid the calling of the immunoSEQ multiplex PCR reads with MiXCR, one entry per CDR3 protein. This sample has 150,000 to 190,000 distinct CDR3 sequences, with approximately 94% found just once. CDR3 length: 15 residues. The germline V gene encodes CDR1 LNHNV and CDR2 YYDKDF (reference sequence). Trimming cost V 0 bases and J 0 bases, with 6 bases left between them. V is TRBV15 and J is TRBJ2-1, with no clear D. The sample comprised CD8+ T cells from PBMCs. The origin of this receptor is a human donor with multiple sclerosis. CDR3 in amino acids: CATSREASSYNEQFF. Here the CDR3 DNA reads TGTGCCACCAGCAGAGAGGCTAGCTCCTACAATGAGCAGTTCTTC.